The 22 T cell receptor beta chains below come from one sample, sequenced in a study of blood T cell repertoires in COVID-19. The protocol was immunoSEQ multiplex PCR, while the TCRdb copy is restricted to in-frame clones and leaves out a portion. The sample records some 400,000 clones, roughly nine tenths being singletons. The sequencing sample was made of PBMCs or T cells enriched from blood (not recorded which). The source of these receptors is a man aged 25 to 45 who had recovered from COVID-19.

V is TRBV4-1 and J is TRBJ1-4; no clear D. The CDR3 extends over 13 amino acids. CDR1 MGHRA and CDR2 YSYEKL come from the germline V gene. Trimming removed 1 base from V and 5 bases from J, with 5 bases in between. The chain's CDR3 is CASSQGGNEKLFF. CDR3 DNA: TGCGCCAGCAGCCAAGGCGGAAATGAAAAACTGTTTTTT.

V is TRBV27 and J is TRBJ1-2; 7 nucleotides agree with TRBD1. The germline V gene encodes CDR1 MNHEY and CDR2 SMNVEV (reference sequence). CDR3 length equals 17 residues. Trimming took 0 bases from V and 1 from J; bases not matched to a gene: 8. The CDR3, as DNA: TGTGCCAGCAGTTTATCCCCAATACAGGGGAATAACTATGGCTACACCTTC. It yields the protein CASSLSPIQGNNYGYTF.

The chain carries TRBV11-2 and TRBJ1-1; 10 positions match TRBD1. The CDR3 spans 17 residues. Germline assignment: CDR1 SGHAT and CDR2 FQNNGV. V was clipped by 5 bases and J by 2 bases; unmatched bases: 11. The CDR3 sequence: CASSPPKGQGINTEAFF. DNA for the CDR3: TGTGCCAGCAGCCCTCCGAAGGGACAGGGGATCAACACTGAAGCTTTCTTT.

The chain combines TRBV10-2 with TRBJ2-3, with TRBD2 matching 7 bases. This CDR3 has 15 amino acids. Germline assignment: CDR1 WSHSY and CDR2 SAAADI. The trim removed 4 bases at V and 3 bases at J, leaving 7 bases unmatched. The CDR3 coding sequence is TGCGCCAGCAGTGTATCCAGCGGGGTTACAGATACGCAGTATTTT. Its protein is CASSVSSGVTDTQYF.

The V call is TRBV2, the J call TRBJ2-7; 10 bases match TRBD2. The CDR3 loop spans 13 amino acids. Germline V gene data show CDR1 as SNHLY and CDR2 as FYNNEI. V lost 9 bases and J lost 3; bases outside the gene matches: 5. DNA of the CDR3: TGTGCCAGTTCGACTAGCGGGTACTACGAGCAGTACTTC. Its protein product is CASSTSGYYEQYF. The whole variable domain, filled in from reference TRBV2 and TRBJ2-7, reads EPEVTQTPSHQVTQMGQEVILRCVPISNHLYFYWYRQILGQKVEFLVSFYNNEISEKSEIFDDQFSVERPDGSNFTLKIRSTKLEDSAMYFCASSTSGYYEQYFGPGTRLTVT.

The chain has TRBV5-1 and TRBJ1-1, with TRBD1 as a possible D gene (5 bases). CDR1 SGHRS and CDR2 YFSETQ come from the germline V gene. V lost 4 bases and J 4 bases, leaving 17 bases between the germline ends. The CDR3 is made up of 15 amino acids. CDR3 residues: CASSGAGERGTEAFF. CDR3 nucleotides: TGCGCCAGCAGCGGAGCGGGGGAGAGGGGCACTGAAGCTTTCTTT.

This chain joins TRBV18 and TRBJ2-7, with TRBD1 matching over 7 bases. The CDR3 is made up of 14 amino acids. After removal of 0 bases from V and 2 bases from J, the junction contained 1 base not matched to a gene. Germline-derived CDR1 and CDR2 are KGHSH and LQKENI. The CDR3 here is CASSPPGTAYEQYF. CDR3 nucleotides: TGTGCCAGCTCACCACCCGGGACAGCCTACGAGCAGTACTTC. The whole variable domain, remainder taken from reference TRBV18 and TRBJ2-7, is NAGVMQNPRHLVRRRGQEARLRCSPMKGHSHVYWYRQLPEEGLKFMVYLQKENIIDESGMPKERFSAEFPKEGPSILRIQQVVRGDSAAYFCASSPPGTAYEQYFGPGTRLTVT.

The chain recombines TRBV29-1 with TRBJ1-1; 8 bases match TRBD1. The CDR3 length is 14 residues. Losses at the gene ends were 7 bases for V and 5 bases for J; bases not matched to a gene: 12. The germline V gene encodes CDR1 SQVTM and CDR2 ANQGSEA. CDR3 nucleotide sequence: TGCAGCGAGATAAAGGGTACAGGGGGAACTGAAGCTTTCTTT. This gives the protein CSEIKGTGGTEAFF.

The chain has TRBV19 and TRBJ2-2, with TRBD1 identical over 9 bases. In germline, CDR1 is LNHDA, CDR2 SQIVND (reference sequence). The ends lost 5 bases at V and 5 bases at J; junction bases unmatched: 6. The CDR3 has 15 amino acids. CDR3 DNA sequence: TGTGCCAGTAGTCGGGACAGGGTTCGGACCGGGGAGCTGTTTTTT. Translating gives CASSRDRVRTGELFF.

The rearrangement joins TRBV7-9 to TRBJ2-5, with D tentatively TRBD1 (5 bases). V lost 2 bases, J lost 2 bases, and 12 bases lay in between. The germline V gene encodes CDR1 SEHNR and CDR2 FQNEAQ (reference sequence). This CDR3 comprises 15 residues. The CDR3 reads CASSLRRELQETQYF. CDR3 coding DNA: TGTGCCAGCAGCTTACGCAGGGAATTACAAGAGACCCAGTACTTC.

The chain joins TRBV12-3 or TRBV12-4 to TRBJ2-3, with 7 bases aligning to TRBD2. This CDR3 has 12 amino acids. J gave up 9 bases and V 5 bases, and 5 bases lay outside the gene matches. The CDR3 reads CASSPSGGTQYF. The CDR3 bases are TGTGCCAGCAGTCCCTCGGGGGGAACGCAGTATTTT.

The gene calls are TRBV12-3 or TRBV12-4 and TRBJ2-7; 12 bases are shared with TRBD2. V was clipped by 6 bases and J by 13 bases; unmatched bases: 10. The CDR3 is 13 residues long. The DNA of the CDR3 is TGTGCCAGCAGCCTAGCGGGAGGGACACGATGCTACTTC. It translates to CASSLAGGTRCYF.

The chain carries TRBV30 and TRBJ1-2; no firm D call. Trimming left V 0 bases short and J 6 bases short, with 11 bases between. The CDR3 has 13 residues. The germline V gene encodes CDR1 GTSNPN and CDR2 SVGIG (reference sequence). The CDR3 DNA reads as TGTGCCTGGAGTGTCGGCCCGAGCGATGGCTACACCTTC. Amino acid sequence: CAWSVGPSDGYTF.

The genes are TRBV3-1 (or the pseudogene TRBV3-2) and TRBJ1-5, with D maybe TRBD1 (5 bases). This CDR3 contains 12 residues. Trimming shortened V by 7 bases and J by 8 bases, and 12 bases separated the two germline ends. Looked up from germline, CDR1 is LGHDT and CDR2 is YNNKEL (reference sequence). The CDR3 spells CASNSPGEPQHF. The CDR3 DNA reads as TGTGCCAGCAACTCCCCGGGGGAGCCCCAGCATTTT.

Concerning this clone: The sample has other DNA sequences that encode this CDR3 too. This chain uses TRBV7-9 with TRBJ2-2; 7 nucleotides match TRBD1. V dropped 5 bases and J dropped 1; count of bases not matched to a gene: 4. The CDR3 spans 15 residues. Germline V lookup: CDR1 SEHNR, CDR2 FQNEAQ (reference sequence). The CDR3 reads CASSLWTGNTGELFF. Written as DNA, the CDR3 is TGTGCCAGCAGCCTCTGGACAGGGAACACCGGGGAGCTGTTTTTT.

The chain recombines TRBV18 with TRBJ1-4; maybe TRBD1 (5 bases). V lost 2 bases and J 8 bases, leaving 9 bases between the germline ends. Germline-derived CDR1 and CDR2 are KGHSH and LQKENI. The CDR3 totals 13 residues. CDR3 protein: CASSPGRDEKLFF. Here the CDR3 DNA reads TGTGCCAGCTCACCAGGGAGGGACGAAAAACTGTTTTTT.

V is TRBV12-3 or TRBV12-4 and J is TRBJ1-5, with D unclear. V was shortened by 3 bases and J by 6 bases, with 9 bases between the two germline ends. This CDR3 region has 13 residues. The CDR3, as DNA: TGTGCCAGCAGTTTTTTATCGGGTCAGCCCCAGCATTTT. Its translation: CASSFLSGQPQHF.

V gene TRBV6-5 combines with J gene TRBJ1-1; TRBD1 might be the D (5 bases). The CDR3 totals 15 residues. Per the germline V gene, CDR1 is MNHEY and CDR2 is SVGAGI. Deletions cut 4 bases from V and 1 base from J, with 13 bases between. CDR3 residues: CASSLIRQTNTEAFF. The CDR3 DNA sequence: TGTGCCAGCAGTTTAATTAGACAGACGAACACTGAAGCTTTCTTT.

The chain carries TRBV1 and TRBJ2-3; no check of the table's D call, TRBD2, against the DNA was made. TRBV1 is labeled a pseudogene. The CDR3 covers 13 residues. CDR3 in DNA: TGCACCAGCAGCCTAAAAACTAGCTTGAGGCAGTATTTT. Its translation is CTSSLKTSLRQYF.

The chain carries TRBV7-9 and TRBJ2-7, with 9 positions matching TRBD1. The CDR3 extends over 14 amino acids. The trim removed 5 bases at V and 7 bases at J, leaving 9 bases unmatched. Germline lookup yields CDR1 SEHNR and CDR2 FQNEAQ (reference sequence). The CDR3: CASSPPGQGGEQYF. The CDR3 DNA follows: TGTGCCAGCAGCCCACCGGGACAGGGAGGAGAGCAGTACTTC.

This clone was observed a handful of times. The gene calls are TRBV7-9 and TRBJ2-3; 8 bases agree with TRBD2. Germline V gives CDR1 SEHNR, CDR2 FQNEAQ (reference sequence). The CDR3 runs to 17 residues. V dropped 1 base and J dropped 5; count of bases not matched to a gene: 11. CDR3 in amino acids: CASSLEAGGIRVDTQYF. CDR3 bases: TGTGCCAGCAGCTTAGAGGCGGGAGGTATTCGGGTAGATACGCAGTATTTT.

Here the CDR3 DNA reads TGTGCCAGCAGCCCTTGGACAGGGCGGGCTGGACAGCCCCAGCATTTT. As protein: CASSPWTGRAGQPQHF. The chain carries TRBV5-6 and TRBJ1-5; the match to TRBD1 covers 8 bases. The CDR3 is 16 residues long. V lost 4 bases to trimming and J lost 7 bases; unmatched junction nucleotides: 13. Germline V gene sequence: CDR1 SGHDT, CDR2 YYEEEE.